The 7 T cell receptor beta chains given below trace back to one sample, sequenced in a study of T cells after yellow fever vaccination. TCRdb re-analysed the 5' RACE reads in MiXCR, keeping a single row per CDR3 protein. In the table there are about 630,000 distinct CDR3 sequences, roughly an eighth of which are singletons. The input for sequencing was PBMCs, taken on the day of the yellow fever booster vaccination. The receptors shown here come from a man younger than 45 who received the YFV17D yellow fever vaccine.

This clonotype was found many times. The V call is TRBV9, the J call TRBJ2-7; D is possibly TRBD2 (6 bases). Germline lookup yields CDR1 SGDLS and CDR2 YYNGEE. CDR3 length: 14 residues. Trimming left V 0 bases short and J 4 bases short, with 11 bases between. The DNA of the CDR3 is TGTGCCAGCAGCGTAGCGGCGGGGACTTACGAGCAGTACTTC. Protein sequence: CASSVAAGTYEQYF.

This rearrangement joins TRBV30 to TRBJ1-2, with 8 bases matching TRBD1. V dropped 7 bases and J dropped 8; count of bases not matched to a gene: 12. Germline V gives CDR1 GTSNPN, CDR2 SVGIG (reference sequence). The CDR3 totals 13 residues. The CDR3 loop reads CASQGASSGGYTF. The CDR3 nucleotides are TGTGCCTCCCAGGGGGCTTCCTCAGGGGGCTACACCTTC.

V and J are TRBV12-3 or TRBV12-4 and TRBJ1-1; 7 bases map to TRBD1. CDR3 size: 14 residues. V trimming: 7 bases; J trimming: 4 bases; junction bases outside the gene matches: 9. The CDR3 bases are TGTGCCAGCACCAAGACAGGGTTCTCCACTGAAGCTTTCTTT. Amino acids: CASTKTGFSTEAFF.

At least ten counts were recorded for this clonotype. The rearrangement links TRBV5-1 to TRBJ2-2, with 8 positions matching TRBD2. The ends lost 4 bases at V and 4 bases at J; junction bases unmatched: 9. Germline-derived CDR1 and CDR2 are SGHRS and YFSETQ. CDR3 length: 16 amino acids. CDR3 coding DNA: TGCGCCAGCAGCGGGGGACTAGGAGGTGTCACCGGGGAGCTGTTTTTT. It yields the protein CASSGGLGGVTGELFF.

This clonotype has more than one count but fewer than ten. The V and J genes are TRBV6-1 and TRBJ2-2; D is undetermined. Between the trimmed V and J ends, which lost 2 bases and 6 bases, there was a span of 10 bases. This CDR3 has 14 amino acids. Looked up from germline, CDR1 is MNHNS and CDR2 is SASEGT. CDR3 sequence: CASSEIEMAGELFF. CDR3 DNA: TGTGCCAGCAGTGAAATTGAGATGGCCGGGGAGCTGTTTTTT.

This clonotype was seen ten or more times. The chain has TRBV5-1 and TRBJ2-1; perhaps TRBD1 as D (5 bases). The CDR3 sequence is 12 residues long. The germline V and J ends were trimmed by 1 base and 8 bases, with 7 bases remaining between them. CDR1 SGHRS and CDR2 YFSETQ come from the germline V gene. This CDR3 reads CASSLWGDEQFF. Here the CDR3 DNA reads TGCGCCAGCAGCTTGTGGGGCGATGAGCAGTTCTTC.

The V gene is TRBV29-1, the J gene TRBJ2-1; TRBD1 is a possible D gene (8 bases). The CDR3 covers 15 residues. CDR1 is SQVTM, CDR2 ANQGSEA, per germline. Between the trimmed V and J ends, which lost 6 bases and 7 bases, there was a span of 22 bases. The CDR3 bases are TGCAGCGTCCCCCGGGGGGACAGGACGGGTAATGAGCAGTTCTTC. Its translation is CSVPRGDRTGNEQFF.